These 8 T cell receptor beta chains originate from one sample sequenced in a study of PD-L1 blockade in urothelial cancer. Time point in this sample: pretreatment peripheral blood. Profiled with immunoSEQ multiplex PCR; TCRdb holds only in-frame clones, not every one. The sample consists of 130,000 or so clones, about 81% of them appearing once. The sample here was PBMCs, taken around atezolizumab (anti-PD-L1) treatment. Receptor source: a man aged 45-65 years with urothelial cancer.

The V call is TRBV7-9, the J call TRBJ2-7; TRBD2 is a possible D gene (6 bases). This CDR3 spans 14 amino acids. Looked up from germline, CDR1 is SEHNR and CDR2 is FQNEAQ (reference sequence). The V gene lost 8 bases and the J gene lost 3 bases, with 17 bases spanning the gap. In nucleotides, the CDR3 is TGTGCCAGCCGGAGGGACGTTACTAACTACGAGCAGTACTTC. The encoded protein is CASRRDVTNYEQYF.

The chain has TRBV25-1 and TRBJ1-3; unclear D gene. V lost 0 bases, J lost 0 bases, and 12 bases lay in between. This CDR3 has 17 amino acids. Germline V gives CDR1 MGHDK, CDR2 SYGVNS. The CDR3 region has the DNA TGTGCCAGCAGTGAATATACCGGGGTCAGCTCTGGAAACACCATATATTTT. As protein: CASSEYTGVSSGNTIYF.

The chain joins TRBV15 to TRBJ1-5; 10 bases match TRBD1. Unmatched junction bases numbered 11, after V lost 5 bases and J lost 7 bases. Per the germline V gene, CDR1 is LNHNV and CDR2 is YYDKDF (reference sequence). The CDR3 loop spans 16 amino acids. The CDR3 spells CATSGLPGTGVQPQHF. The CDR3 DNA reads as TGTGCCACCAGCGGATTACCGGGGACAGGGGTACAGCCCCAGCATTTT.

This chain joins TRBV7-9 and TRBJ2-5, with 7 bases lining up with TRBD1. The CDR3 extends over 14 amino acids. Trimming took 5 bases from V and 2 from J; bases not matched to a gene: 5. Germline lookup yields CDR1 SEHNR and CDR2 FQNEAQ (reference sequence). CDR3 nucleotide sequence: TGTGCCAGCAGCCCCGACAGGGAACAAGAGACCCAGTACTTC. Translation: CASSPDREQETQYF.

V gene TRBV6-6 combines with J gene TRBJ2-2; no definite D call. The germline V gene has CDR1 MNHNY and CDR2 SVGAGI (reference sequence). Trimming stripped 6 bases from V and 0 bases from J, with 8 bases between. The CDR3 contains 14 residues. The CDR3 loop is CASRVSANTGELFF. The DNA for the CDR3 is TGTGCCAGCAGGGTGTCAGCGAACACCGGGGAGCTGTTTTTT.

This rearrangement joins TRBV7-2 to TRBJ2-5, with 13 bases lining up with TRBD2. The CDR3 sequence is 16 residues long. V was clipped by 4 bases and J by 5 bases; unmatched bases: 7. Germline CDR1 and CDR2: SGHTA and FQGNSA. The CDR3 here is CASSSGLAGASETQYF. CDR3 in DNA: TGTGCCAGCAGCTCCGGACTAGCGGGAGCCTCTGAGACCCAGTACTTC.

This chain uses TRBV5-8 with TRBJ1-5; 12 positions agree with TRBD1. V lost 4 bases and J lost 6; bases outside the gene matches: 8. Germline V gives CDR1 SGHTS, CDR2 YDEGEE. The CDR3 length is 16 residues. CDR3 DNA sequence: TGTGCCAGCAGCCCGGGACAGGGGGCTTTCGTTCAGCCCCAGCATTTT. It yields the protein CASSPGQGAFVQPQHF.

The chain combines TRBV28 with TRBJ1-5; 9 positions match TRBD1. After removal of 1 base from V and 3 bases from J, the junction contained 4 bases not matched to a gene. The CDR3 sequence is 16 residues long. Per the germline V gene, CDR1 is MDHEN and CDR2 is SYDVKM. CDR3 amino acids: CASSLFGQGFNQPQHF. CDR3 in DNA: TGTGCCAGCAGTTTATTCGGACAGGGGTTCAATCAGCCCCAGCATTTT.